A selection of T cell receptor beta chains follows, all from one sample in a study of response to subunit inactivated influenza vaccine. TCRdb analysed the RT-PCR reads with MiXCR anew, one entry per CDR3 protein. The table has about 500,000 distinct CDR3 sequences, approximately 7.2% seen once. The sequencing used PBMCs from blood, collected less than 30 months after vaccination. The receptors originated from a man aged 50-75 years who received an inactivated influenza vaccine. Both conserved end residues are part of each CDR3. The listing skips clone size in some rows; elsewhere it reads once, few, many or a size class.

size: few
V: TRBV6-6
J: TRBJ2-3
CDR3: CASSYLGTDTQYF

size: many
V: TRBV4-3
J: TRBJ2-5
CDR3: CASSQGDRVETQYF

size: few
V: TRBV20-1
J: TRBJ2-4
CDR3: CSSRAEIAKNIQYF

size: few
V: TRBV28
J: TRBJ2-7
CDR3: CASSLFGRRSSYEQYF

size: -
V: TRBV7-6
J: TRBJ2-3
CDR3: CASSFSRGGRTDTQYF

size: few
V: TRBV24-1
J: TRBJ2-2
CDR3: CATSEPQQGTGELFF

size: few
V: TRBV12-3/TRBV12-4
J: TRBJ2-7
CDR3: CASSLVRVSEQYF

size: -
V: TRBV11-2
J: TRBJ2-5
CDR3: CARLEETQYF

size: -
V: TRBV4-1
J: TRBJ2-5
CDR3: CASSHPGSPETQYF

size: few
V: TRBV12-3/TRBV12-4
J: TRBJ2-4
CDR3: CASSLMGRAKNIQYF

size: many
V: TRBV3-1
J: TRBJ2-2
CDR3: CASSQVVKAGGLNTGELFF

size: -
V: TRBV5-1
J: TRBJ2-3
CDR3: CASSRSATTDTQYF

size: few
V: TRBV16
J: TRBJ2-5
CDR3: CASSQGIGIQETQYF

size: many
V: TRBV10-3
J: TRBJ2-1
CDR3: CAISGTSGAYNEQFF

size: few
V: TRBV6-5
J: TRBJ2-3
CDR3: CASSYGRPRPYTQYF

size: few
V: TRBV20-1
J: TRBJ1-6
CDR3: CSAREAENSYNSPLHF

size: -
V: TRBV2
J: TRBJ2-1
CDR3: CASRSTGGENEQFF

size: -
V: TRBV15
J: TRBJ1-5
CDR3: CATSRPWREPQHF

size: -
V: TRBV27
J: TRBJ2-1
CDR3: CASSFLATYNEQFF

size: few
V: TRBV4-3
J: TRBJ1-2
CDR3: CASSQERGAQFGGYTF

size: many
V: TRBV3-1
J: TRBJ1-1
CDR3: CASSQRGAEAFF

size: many
V: TRBV27
J: TRBJ2-7
CDR3: CASSLLGGRYEQYF

size: -
V: TRBV12-3/TRBV12-4
J: TRBJ2-3
CDR3: CASRVTGGLLDTQYF

size: -
V: TRBV12-3/TRBV12-4
J: TRBJ2-7
CDR3: CASSPPQGYEQYF